A selection of T cell receptor beta chains follows, all from one sample in a study of radiotherapy plus CTLA-4 blockade in lung cancer. Sequencing was performed with immunoSEQ multiplex PCR; in TCRdb, only in-frame clones are kept and a portion is missing. The table records tens of thousands of clones, 83% of them present only once. The material sequenced was peripheral blood, taken from a patient treated with radiotherapy plus ipilimumab. The source of these receptors is a human donor with non-small cell lung cancer who had stable disease on radiotherapy plus ipilimumab. Both conserved end residues are part of each CDR3. Each record gives: V gene, clone size, D gene, J gene, CDR3 DNA, CDR3 protein. A D gene is named only where the DNA matches it firmly. Clone sizes are given selectively: once, few, many, or a class where the clone is expanded.

v_gene: TRBV7-2
abundance: -
d_gene: -
j_gene: TRBJ1-1
CDR3nt: TGTGCCAGCAGCTTGGCCTCGGTGATGAACACTGAAGCTTTCTTT
CDR3aa: CASSLASVMNTEAFF

v_gene: TRBV27
abundance: -
d_gene: TRBD1
j_gene: TRBJ2-3
CDR3nt: TGTGCCAGCAGTCTGACAGGGGGGGTAGATACGCAGTATTTT
CDR3aa: CASSLTGGVDTQYF

v_gene: TRBV4-2
abundance: -
d_gene: TRBD2
j_gene: TRBJ2-2
CDR3nt: TGTGCCAGCAGCCGGGGGACTAGCGGGAGTATGTCCGGGGAGCTGTTTTTT
CDR3aa: CASSRGTSGSMSGELFF

v_gene: TRBV29-1
abundance: few
d_gene: -
j_gene: TRBJ2-5
CDR3nt: TGCAGCGTTGAAGATCGAGGGGACACACTTGGACGAGAGACCCAGTACTTC
CDR3aa: CSVEDRGDTLGRETQYF

v_gene: TRBV30
abundance: -
d_gene: TRBD1
j_gene: TRBJ1-6
CDR3nt: TGTGCCTGGGGGGACAGTCCCCGGCTCAGTTATAATTCACCCCTCCACTTT
CDR3aa: CAWGDSPRLSYNSPLHF

v_gene: TRBV5-1
abundance: -
d_gene: -
j_gene: TRBJ2-2
CDR3nt: TGCGCCAGCAGGCCTCAGGAGTCCGGGGAGCTGTTTTTT
CDR3aa: CASRPQESGELFF

v_gene: TRBV18
abundance: once
d_gene: TRBD1
j_gene: TRBJ1-1
CDR3nt: TGTGCCACGAACGAGGACAGGGGGAACACTGAAGCTTTCTTT
CDR3aa: CATNEDRGNTEAFF

v_gene: TRBV11-2
abundance: -
d_gene: -
j_gene: TRBJ1-1
CDR3nt: TGTGCCAGCAGCTTAATCCGGGGAACTGAAGCTTTCTTT
CDR3aa: CASSLIRGTEAFF

v_gene: TRBV4-1
abundance: -
d_gene: -
j_gene: TRBJ2-1
CDR3nt: TGCGCCAGCAGCCAAGGAGGCAGGGGATCCTACAATGAGCAGTTCTTC
CDR3aa: CASSQGGRGSYNEQFF

v_gene: TRBV10-1
abundance: -
d_gene: TRBD1
j_gene: TRBJ2-5
CDR3nt: TGCGCCAGCAGTGACGTGGCAGGGGGCCGGGGGACCCAGTACTTC
CDR3aa: CASSDVAGGRGTQYF

v_gene: TRBV10-3
abundance: -
d_gene: -
j_gene: TRBJ2-1
CDR3nt: TGTGCCATCAGTGAGCGAGGGGGGCAGTTCTTC
CDR3aa: CAISERGGQFF

v_gene: TRBV19
abundance: -
d_gene: -
j_gene: TRBJ2-4
CDR3nt: TGTGCCAGTAGTACGCAGGGGGCCAAAAACATTCAGTACTTC
CDR3aa: CASSTQGAKNIQYF

v_gene: TRBV6-1
abundance: -
d_gene: TRBD1
j_gene: TRBJ1-2
CDR3nt: TGTGCCAGCACACGGGGGGACAGCCTCTATCGCACCTTC
CDR3aa: CASTRGDSLYRTF

v_gene: TRBV7-2
abundance: -
d_gene: -
j_gene: TRBJ2-1
CDR3nt: TGTGCCAGCAGCTTAGGCCTCCCTCGACGGAATGAGCAGTTCTTC
CDR3aa: CASSLGLPRRNEQFF

v_gene: TRBV5-1
abundance: -
d_gene: -
j_gene: TRBJ2-1
CDR3nt: TGCGCCAGCAGCTTATCGGGGCCGAGTTACAATGAGCAGTTCTTC
CDR3aa: CASSLSGPSYNEQFF

v_gene: TRBV18
abundance: -
d_gene: -
j_gene: TRBJ2-1
CDR3nt: TGTGCCAGCTCACCTAGTCCGATAGGGCTGGAGCAGTTCTTC
CDR3aa: CASSPSPIGLEQFF

v_gene: TRBV30
abundance: once
d_gene: -
j_gene: TRBJ2-6
CDR3nt: TGTGCCTGGAGTCGAGGCTTTGGGGCCAACGTCCTGACTTTC
CDR3aa: CAWSRGFGANVLTF

v_gene: TRBV7-9
abundance: -
d_gene: TRBD1
j_gene: TRBJ2-2
CDR3nt: TGTGCCAGCAGCCCCGGGACAGGGAGCACCGGGGAGCTGTTTTTT
CDR3aa: CASSPGTGSTGELFF